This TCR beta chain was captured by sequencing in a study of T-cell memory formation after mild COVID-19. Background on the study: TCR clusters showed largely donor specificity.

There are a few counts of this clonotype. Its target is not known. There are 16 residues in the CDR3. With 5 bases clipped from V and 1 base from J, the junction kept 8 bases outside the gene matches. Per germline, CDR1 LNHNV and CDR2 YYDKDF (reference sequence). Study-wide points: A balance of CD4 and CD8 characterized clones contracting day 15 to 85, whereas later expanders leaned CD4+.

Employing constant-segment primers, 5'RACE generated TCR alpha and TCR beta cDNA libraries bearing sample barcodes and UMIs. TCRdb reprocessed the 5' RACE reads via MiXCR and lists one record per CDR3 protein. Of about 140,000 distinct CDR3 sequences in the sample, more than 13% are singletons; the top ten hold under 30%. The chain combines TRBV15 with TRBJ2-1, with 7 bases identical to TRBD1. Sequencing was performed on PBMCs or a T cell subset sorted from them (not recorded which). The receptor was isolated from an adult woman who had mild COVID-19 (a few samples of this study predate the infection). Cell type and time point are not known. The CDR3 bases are TGTGCCACCAGCGTTTACAGGGGCCAATCCTACAATGAGCAGTTCTTC. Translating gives CATSVYRGQSYNEQFF.